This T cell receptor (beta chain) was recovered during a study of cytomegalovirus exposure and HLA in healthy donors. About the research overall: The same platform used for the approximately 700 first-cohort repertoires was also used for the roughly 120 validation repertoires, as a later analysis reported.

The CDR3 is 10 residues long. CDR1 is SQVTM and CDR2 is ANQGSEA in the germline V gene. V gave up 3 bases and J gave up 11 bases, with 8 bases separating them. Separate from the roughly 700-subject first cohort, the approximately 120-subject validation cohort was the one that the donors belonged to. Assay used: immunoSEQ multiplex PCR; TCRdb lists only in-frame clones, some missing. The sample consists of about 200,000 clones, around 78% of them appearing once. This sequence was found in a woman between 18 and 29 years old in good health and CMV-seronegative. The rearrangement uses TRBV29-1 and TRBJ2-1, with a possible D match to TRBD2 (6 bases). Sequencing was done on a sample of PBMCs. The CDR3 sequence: CSVDTSQQFF. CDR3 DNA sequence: TGCAGCGTTGATACTAGCCAGCAGTTCTTC.